What follows are 29 T cell receptor beta chains derived from one specimen sequenced in a study of glioma-infiltrating T cells (dated by TCRdb to the mid-2010s). The sample was run on an Illumina MiSeq. The iRepertoire nested amplicon-rescue multiplex PCR (arm-PCR) platform was used to amplify TCR alpha and beta CDR3 regions from RNA. TCRdb reprocessed the public reads (quality trimming at Q25 with fastp, clone calling with MiXCR) and kept in-frame beta chains. Records with the same CDR3 protein are collapsed into one entry carrying the most frequent genes and DNA. Within this sample are about 130,000 distinct CDR3 sequences, with approximately 26% of them counted one time only. The top ten clones comprise about a quarter of the sample. Input material: glioma tissue, nonneoplastic brain tissue, or PBMCs (not recorded which). Every receptor here comes from a human donor with low-grade glioma or glioblastoma, undergoing nonglioma brain surgery, or in good health (not recorded which).

This clonotype has ten or more counts. The chain couples TRBV27 to TRBJ2-3; D unresolved. Per germline, CDR1 MNHEY and CDR2 SMNVEV (reference sequence). Trimming took off 2 bases at V and 4 bases at J, with 13 bases between the two ends. The CDR3 is 15 residues long. This CDR3 is CASSLALLWADTQYF. In DNA form, the CDR3 reads TGTGCCAGCAGTTTAGCCCTCTTATGGGCAGATACGCAGTATTTT.

There are a few counts of this clonotype. The CDR3 sequence: CASSARTSGGHTQYF. The CDR3 DNA is TGTGCCAGCAGCGCTAGGACTAGCGGAGGTCATACGCAGTATTTT. V gene TRBV7-8 combines with J gene TRBJ2-3; TRBD2 matches at 10 bases. The germline CDR1 and CDR2 sequences are SGHVS and FQNEAQ. The CDR3 consists of 15 residues. J lost 7 bases, V lost 5 bases, and 9 bases had no gene match.

This clonotype was counted only a few times. The chain joins TRBV29-1 to TRBJ2-7; no definite D call. The CDR3 loop spans 15 amino acids. Germline V gene sequence: CDR1 SQVTM, CDR2 ANQGSEA. The germline V and J ends were trimmed by 4 bases and 6 bases, with 22 bases remaining between them. CDR3 loop: CSVVFEGNGVGEQYV. In DNA, the CDR3 is TGCAGCGTTGTGTTTGAAGGGAACGGTGTTGGCGAGCAGTACGTC.

The sample holds many counts of this clonotype. The chain links TRBV20-1 to TRBJ2-3, with a tentative D call TRBD2 (6 bases). From germline, CDR1 is DFQATT and CDR2 SNEGSKA (reference sequence). The CDR3 covers 16 residues. Trimming took 6 bases from V and 0 from J, leaving 19 bases between them. The CDR3 DNA follows: TGCAGTGCATCAGAGTTAGGCGGGGCTAGCACAGATACGCAGTATTTT. Translating gives CSASELGGASTDTQYF.

J is TRBJ1-1 and V is TRBV7-2; 7 bases fit TRBD1. This CDR3 is built from 14 residues. Germline loops: CDR1 SGHTA, CDR2 FQGNSA. The junction had 4 bases not matched to a gene; V was cut back by 1 base and J by 5 bases. CDR3 sequence (DNA): TGTGCCAGCAGCTTAGGAGACAGGGTTACTGAAGCTTTCTTT. Translated: CASSLGDRVTEAFF.

The V and J genes are TRBV28 and TRBJ2-3, with 8 bases identical to TRBD2. Germline V gene sequence: CDR1 MDHEN, CDR2 SYDVKM. The CDR3 loop spans 15 amino acids. The V gene end was trimmed by 5 bases and the J gene end by 2 bases; junction bases not matched to a gene: 6. CDR3 region: CASSESSGDTDTQYF. The CDR3 nucleotides read TGTGCCAGCAGTGAAAGTAGCGGGGACACAGATACGCAGTATTTT.

In this sample, this clonotype turned up many times. The rearrangement links TRBV20-1 to TRBJ2-5; the D is unclear. This CDR3 is built from 14 residues. From germline, CDR1 is DFQATT and CDR2 SNEGSKA (reference sequence). With 5 bases removed from V and 3 bases from J, the gap between germline ends came to 16 bases. CDR3 coding DNA: TGCAGTGCTGCCCAGAGGTATGGAGAAGAGACCCAGTACTTC. This codes for CSAAQRYGEETQYF.

This clonotype was detected only a few times. The rearrangement links TRBV18 to TRBJ2-3, with D hard to call. The germline V gene has CDR1 KGHSH and CDR2 LQKENI. Trimming cost V 1 base and J 4 bases, with 9 bases left between them. There are 14 residues in the CDR3. This CDR3 reads CASSPRIDSDTQYF. CDR3 DNA: TGTGCCAGCTCACCACGGATCGACTCAGATACGCAGTATTTT.

This clonotype has just a few counts. This sequence joins TRBV4-1 and TRBJ2-2, with unresolved D. This CDR3 is built from 15 residues. V lost 4 bases, J lost 2 bases, and 11 bases lay in between. Germline V gene data show CDR1 as MGHRA and CDR2 as YSYEKL. The CDR3 is CASSPAASNTGELFF. The CDR3 DNA reads as TGCGCCAGCAGCCCCGCGGCGTCAAACACCGGGGAGCTGTTTTTT.

This CDR3 reads CSARTSGGGGDTQYF. As DNA, the CDR3 is TGCAGTGCTAGGACTAGCGGGGGGGGAGGAGATACGCAGTATTTT. The V and J genes are TRBV20-1 and TRBJ2-3, with 14 nucleotides matching TRBD2. Trimming took 3 bases from V and 5 from J; bases not matched to a gene: 4. The CDR3 runs to 15 residues. Germline V gene lookup returns CDR1 DFQATT and CDR2 SNEGSKA (reference sequence).

Only a few counts were recorded for this clonotype. V usage is TRBV6-1 and J usage is TRBJ1-2; TRBD1 matches at 7 bases. V was clipped by 7 bases and J by 2 bases; unmatched bases: 10. This CDR3 contains 15 residues. Germline V gives CDR1 MNHNS, CDR2 SASEGT. The CDR3 bases are TGTGCCAGCATTTCTCCTGGACAGGACAACTATGGCTACACCTTC. Protein sequence: CASISPGQDNYGYTF.

The V call is TRBV2, the J call TRBJ1-5, with a tentative D call TRBD1 (5 bases). CDR3 length: 13 amino acids. Germline V CDR1 and CDR2: SNHLY, FYNNEI. Trimming cost V 4 bases and J 7 bases, with 11 bases left between them. This chain's CDR3 is CASSAGQSQPQHF. The CDR3 bases are TGTGCCAGCAGTGCAGGGCAGAGCCAGCCCCAGCATTTT.

A remark on this clonotype: A read error may account for a junction end that differs from germline. The V and J genes are TRBV18 and TRBJ2-5; D perhaps matches TRBD2 (6 bases). The CDR3 totals 14 residues. The V gene's germline CDR1 is KGHSH and CDR2 LQKENI. The CDR3 region has the DNA TGTGCCAGCTCACCACCGGAGGGGTCAGAGACCAAGTACTTC. It specifies CASSPPEGSETKYF.

This clonotype was picked up many times. This rearrangement joins TRBV6-1 to TRBJ1-1; D possibly corresponds to TRBD1 (5 bases). CDR1 is MNHNS and CDR2 is SASEGT in the germline V gene. The CDR3 contains 15 residues. Trimming removed 7 bases at V and 3 bases at J, with 18 bases between. CDR3 amino acids: CASIRQRPQDTEAFF. The CDR3 nucleotides are TGTGCCAGCATCCGACAGAGGCCACAGGACACTGAAGCTTTCTTT.

This clonotype was seen a few times. V gene TRBV7-9 combines with J gene TRBJ1-1; a weak D match, TRBD1 (5 bases). Germline V gene lookup returns CDR1 SEHNR and CDR2 FQNEAQ (reference sequence). Trimming shortened V by 6 bases and J by 3 bases, and 14 bases separated the two germline ends. This CDR3 spans 14 amino acids. CDR3: CASSQTDVDTEAFF. In DNA, the CDR3 is TGTGCCAGCAGTCAGACAGATGTCGACACTGAAGCTTTCTTT.

A few counts support this clonotype. This chain connects TRBV20-1 to TRBJ2-1; D remains unclear. Germline V lookup: CDR1 DFQATT, CDR2 SNEGSKA (reference sequence). V was pared by 4 bases and J by 0 bases, with 13 bases between. The CDR3 has 15 residues. CDR3 in DNA: TGCAGTGCTACCTCTTCGCGGAGCTCCTACAATGAGCAGTTCTTC. Amino acids: CSATSSRSSYNEQFF.

V is TRBV11-2 and J is TRBJ1-1, with 7 bases that match TRBD1. This CDR3 comprises 16 residues. The V gene's germline CDR1 is SGHAT and CDR2 FQNNGV. Trimming took 5 bases from V and 0 from J; bases not matched to a gene: 9. The CDR3 sequence: CASSLTGVAMNTEAFF. The CDR3 nucleotides read TGTGCCAGCAGCCTTACAGGGGTGGCTATGAACACTGAAGCTTTCTTT.

The sample holds many counts of this clonotype. CDR3 region: CASRQGDRTGNQPQHF. In DNA form, the CDR3 reads TGTGCCAGCCGACAGGGCGACCGTACGGGCAATCAGCCCCAGCATTTT. V and J are TRBV27 and TRBJ1-5; 7 positions agree with TRBD1. CDR3 length equals 16 residues. V lost 8 bases, J lost 2 bases, and 12 bases stayed unmatched. Germline CDR1 and CDR2: MNHEY and SMNVEV (reference sequence).

The genes are TRBV24-1 and TRBJ2-3, with D possibly being TRBD2 (5 bases). Germline V gene lookup returns CDR1 KGHDR and CDR2 SFDVKD. Trimming removed 3 bases from V and 1 base from J, with 10 bases in between. CDR3 length equals 15 residues. CDR3 in DNA: TGTGCCACCAGTGATCCGACTACCCGCACAGATACGCAGTATTTT. It yields the protein CATSDPTTRTDTQYF.

The chain joins TRBV7-3 to TRBJ2-5; the D call may be TRBD1 or TRBD2 (5 bases each). Germline V CDR1 and CDR2: SGHTA, FQGTGA. The V end lost 5 bases, the J end lost 1 base, and 8 bases lay between the germline ends. The CDR3 is 13 residues long. CDR3 residues: CASSPGAQETQYF. CDR3 in DNA: TGTGCCAGCAGCCCCGGGGCCCAAGAGACCCAGTACTTC.

This clonotype was counted a few times. The chain joins TRBV7-2 to TRBJ2-3; 10 nucleotides match TRBD2. The ends lost 4 bases at V and 2 bases at J; junction bases unmatched: 6. The CDR3 consists of 16 residues. Germline CDR1 reads SGHTA; CDR2 reads FQGNSA. CDR3 coding DNA: TGTGCCAGCAGCTGGGGGACTAGCGATAACACAGATACGCAGTATTTT. Its translation is CASSWGTSDNTDTQYF.

The V call is TRBV11-2, the J call TRBJ2-1; D uncertain. The CDR3 loop spans 14 amino acids. Looked up from germline, CDR1 is SGHAT and CDR2 is FQNNGV. The germline V and J ends were trimmed by 4 bases and 5 bases, with 12 bases remaining between them. The CDR3 DNA is TGTGCCAGCAGCTGGACCCCGGCCGACAATGAGCAGTTCTTC. This sequence encodes CASSWTPADNEQFF.

About this clonotype: A much bigger clone sits one base away, suggesting this may be a read error. V gene TRBV7-7 combines with J gene TRBJ1-3; D is perhaps TRBD1 (5 bases). Trimming took off 8 bases at V and 3 bases at J, with 11 bases between the two ends. The CDR3 spans 13 residues. Germline CDR1 and CDR2: SSHAT and FNYEAQ (reference sequence). CDR3 sequence reads: CASSRDCGNTIYF. The CDR3 DNA reads as TGTGCCAGCTCTCGGGACTGTGGAAACACCATATATTTT.

This clonotype was observed at least ten times. The chain recombines TRBV20-1 with TRBJ1-5; TRBD1 is a possible D gene (5 bases). V was clipped by 5 bases and J by 6 bases, with 17 bases between them. This CDR3 spans 14 amino acids. Germline V gene sequence: CDR1 DFQATT, CDR2 SNEGSKA (reference sequence). The CDR3 DNA reads as TGCAGTGCTCAACTGAGAGGGGACGGTCAGCCCCAGCATTTT. Its translation is CSAQLRGDGQPQHF.

A word on this clonotype: This may arise from a read error, as a much more abundant clone is one base away. The V and J genes are TRBV7-9 and TRBJ2-1, with a weak D call TRBD1 (6 bases). The CDR3 sequence is 15 residues long. CDR1 SEHNR and CDR2 FQNEAQ come from the germline V gene (reference sequence). The CDR3 region is CASILGQSSYNEQFF. The DNA of the CDR3 is TGTGCCAGCATCTTAGGACAGAGCTCCTACAATGAGCAGTTCTTC.

This clonotype was counted a few times. The chain joins TRBV4-2 to TRBJ2-3, with no clear D. Trimming pared 1 base from V and 0 bases from J, leaving 11 bases between. The germline gives CDR1 LGHNA, CDR2 YNFKEQ. This CDR3 is built from 16 residues. The CDR3 spells CASSQGLVTSTDTQYF. CDR3 DNA sequence: TGTGCCAGCAGCCAAGGGTTGGTAACTAGCACAGATACGCAGTATTTT.

This clonotype was seen only a few times. A much larger clone is a single base away; this may be a read error. V is TRBV27 and J is TRBJ2-3; unclear D gene. The germline V and J ends were trimmed by 5 bases and 2 bases, with 8 bases remaining between them. From germline, CDR1 is MNHEY and CDR2 SMNVEV (reference sequence). This CDR3 contains 13 residues. For the CDR3, the DNA is TGTGCCAGCAGTCCCCAGGACACAGATACGCAGTATTTT. Translation gives CASSPQDTDTQYF.

This clonotype was picked up a small number of times. This chain links TRBV10-3 with TRBJ1-1; D gene unclear. Germline CDR1 reads ENHRY; CDR2 reads SYGVKD. The CDR3 length is 17 residues. V was trimmed by 3 bases and J by 5 bases, leaving 22 bases between them. The CDR3 nucleotides read TGTGCCATCAGTGACGTTGGGATACCGCCTTCGGGGACTGAAGCTTTCTTT. Translating it yields CAISDVGIPPSGTEAFF.

The chain joins TRBV20-1 to TRBJ2-1; D not certain. Germline V CDR1 and CDR2: DFQATT, SNEGSKA (reference sequence). V was pared by 5 bases and J by 0 bases, with 11 bases between. The CDR3 sequence is 14 residues long. CDR3 protein: CSASTSGSYNEQFF. For the CDR3, the DNA is TGCAGTGCTTCGACCTCCGGCTCCTACAATGAGCAGTTCTTC.